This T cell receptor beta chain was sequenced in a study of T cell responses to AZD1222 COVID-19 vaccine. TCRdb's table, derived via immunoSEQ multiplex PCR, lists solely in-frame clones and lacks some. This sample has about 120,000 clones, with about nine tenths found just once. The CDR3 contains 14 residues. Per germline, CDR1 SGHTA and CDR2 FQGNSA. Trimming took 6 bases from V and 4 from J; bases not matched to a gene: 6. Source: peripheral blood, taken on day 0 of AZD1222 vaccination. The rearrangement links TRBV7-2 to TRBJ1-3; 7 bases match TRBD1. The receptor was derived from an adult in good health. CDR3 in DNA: TGTGCCAGCAGATCCAGACAGGGAGGAAACACCATATATTTT. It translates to CASRSRQGGNTIYF. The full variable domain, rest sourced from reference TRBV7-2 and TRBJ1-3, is GAGVSQSPSNKVTEKGKDVELRCDPISGHTALYWYRQSLGQGLEFLIYFQGNSAPDKSGLPSDRFSAERTGGSVSTLTIQRTQQEDSAVYLCASRSRQGGNTIYFGEGSWLTVV.